These T cell receptor beta chains were read from a single sample in a study of CD8 T cells in Susac syndrome. A single record per CDR3 protein comes from TCRdb applying MiXCR to the immunoSEQ multiplex PCR reads. Altogether about 80,000 distinct CDR3 sequences are present, 96% being singletons, with the ten largest covering approximately 0.42%. What was sequenced was CD8+ T cells from PBMCs. The source is a human donor with Susac syndrome. CDR3s include the opening cysteine and the closing phenylalanine or tryptophan. The order of the fields is CDR3 length, V gene, J gene, clone size, D gene, CDR3 DNA, CDR3 protein. D genes are given only for firm matches. Size tells how often a clone was seen (once, few, many) or the class of an expanded clone, and some rows leave it out.

len: 11; v_gene: TRBV25-1; j_gene: TRBJ1-2; abundance: -; d_gene: -; CDR3nt: TGTGCCAGCAGTGTCGGGACGGTAACCAGCTTC; CDR3aa: CASSVGTVTSF
len: 15; v_gene: TRBV2; j_gene: TRBJ1-1; abundance: -; d_gene: -; CDR3nt: TGTGCCAGCACCAGACAGGAGGGTGGGGACACTGAAGCTTTCTTT; CDR3aa: CASTRQEGGDTEAFF
len: 15; v_gene: TRBV4-3; j_gene: TRBJ1-3; abundance: -; d_gene: -; CDR3nt: TGCGCCAGCAGCCAAGAAAGCTACTCTGGAAACACCATATATTTT; CDR3aa: CASSQESYSGNTIYF
len: 14; v_gene: TRBV27; j_gene: TRBJ2-4; abundance: -; d_gene: -; CDR3nt: TGTGCCAGCAGTTCCCAGGGGTCCCCTTACATTCAGTACTTC; CDR3aa: CASSSQGSPYIQYF
len: 14; v_gene: TRBV7-9; j_gene: TRBJ1-6; abundance: once; d_gene: TRBD1; CDR3nt: TGTGCCAGCAGCCCCGGGACAGGGATTTCACCCCTCCACTTT; CDR3aa: CASSPGTGISPLHF
len: 15; v_gene: TRBV24-1; j_gene: TRBJ2-2; abundance: -; d_gene: -; CDR3nt: TGTGCCACCAGTGATCACGGAAAGAACACCGGGGAGCTGTTTTTT; CDR3aa: CATSDHGKNTGELFF
len: 15; v_gene: TRBV4-1; j_gene: TRBJ1-1; abundance: -; d_gene: -; CDR3nt: TGCGCCAGCAGCCAAGGAAATGCAGGGAACACTGAAGCTTTCTTT; CDR3aa: CASSQGNAGNTEAFF
len: 14; v_gene: TRBV7-2; j_gene: TRBJ2-3; abundance: few; d_gene: TRBD2; CDR3nt: TGTGCCAGCAGCTTAGGACTAGCGGGAGATACGCAGTATTTT; CDR3aa: CASSLGLAGDTQYF
len: 11; v_gene: TRBV24-1; j_gene: TRBJ2-1; abundance: -; d_gene: -; CDR3nt: TGTGCCACCAGTGATTTGTCTGAGCAGTTCTTC; CDR3aa: CATSDLSEQFF
len: 16; v_gene: TRBV4-2; j_gene: TRBJ2-7; abundance: -; d_gene: TRBD2; CDR3nt: TGTGCCAGCAGCCAGCCCCCAGCGGGAGCACCCTACGAGCAGTACTTC; CDR3aa: CASSQPPAGAPYEQYF
len: 17; v_gene: TRBV28; j_gene: TRBJ2-7; abundance: -; d_gene: TRBD1; CDR3nt: TGTGCCAGCAGTTCCCGAGAAACCGGGACAGGGGCACGGGAGCAGTACTTC; CDR3aa: CASSSRETGTGAREQYF
len: 15; v_gene: TRBV7-6; j_gene: TRBJ2-1; abundance: -; d_gene: TRBD1; CDR3nt: TGTGCCAGCAGCGGCACACCGGGACAGCCTAATGAGCAGTTCTTC; CDR3aa: CASSGTPGQPNEQFF